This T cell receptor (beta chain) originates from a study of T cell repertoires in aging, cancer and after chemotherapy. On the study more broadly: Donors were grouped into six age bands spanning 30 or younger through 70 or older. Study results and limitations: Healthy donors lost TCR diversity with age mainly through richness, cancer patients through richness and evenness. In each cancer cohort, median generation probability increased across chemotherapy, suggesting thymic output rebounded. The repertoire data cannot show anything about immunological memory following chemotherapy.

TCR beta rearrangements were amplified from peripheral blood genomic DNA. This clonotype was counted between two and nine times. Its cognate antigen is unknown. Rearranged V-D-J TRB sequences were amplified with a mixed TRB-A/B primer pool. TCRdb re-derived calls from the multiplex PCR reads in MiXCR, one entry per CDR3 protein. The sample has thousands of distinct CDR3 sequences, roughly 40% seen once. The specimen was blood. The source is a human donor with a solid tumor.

The CDR3 nucleotides are TGTGCCAGCAGCGGATCCCGGGGGTACAATGAGCAGTTCTTC. Translated, it gives CASSGSRGYNEQFF. This chain connects TRBV7-2 to TRBJ2-1, with D perhaps TRBD2 (6 bases). V lost 5 bases to trimming and J lost 4 bases, with 12 bases between them. Germline V gene sequence: CDR1 SGHTA, CDR2 FQGNSA. The CDR3 runs 14 residues.